Below are 13 T cell receptor beta chains sequenced from a single sample in a study of T-cell reconstitution after alpha-beta-depleted transplantation in children. Unique molecular identifiers were used in preparing the TCRbeta library. TCRdb redid the calling of the PCR reads with MiXCR, one entry per CDR3 protein. The table records about 400,000 distinct CDR3 sequences, roughly 16% of them present only once. The specimen comprised PBMCs, mostly from graft donor cells, sampled 360 days after TCRalphabeta/CD19-depleted stem cell transplant. The receptors originated from a boy under two years old who had a stem cell transplant for Wiskott-Aldrich syndrome, so the T cells may come from the graft donor.

This clonotype was seen more than once but under ten times. The chain combines TRBV28 with TRBJ1-2; 8 bases map to TRBD1. Trimming cost V 7 bases and J 4 bases; bases outside gene matches: 5. The CDR3 length is 13 residues. The germline V gene encodes CDR1 MDHEN and CDR2 SYDVKM. CDR3 sequence reads: CASTRGRGYGYTF. Written as DNA, the CDR3 is TGTGCCAGCACCAGGGGGCGCGGCTATGGCTACACCTTC.

This clonotype was detected ten times or more. The chain has TRBV28 and TRBJ2-1; a possible D gene is TRBD2 (6 bases). This CDR3 is 16 amino acids long. Germline CDR1 is MDHEN and CDR2 is SYDVKM. The germline V and J ends were trimmed by 3 bases and 4 bases, with 16 bases remaining between them. CDR3 in amino acids: CASSLWAGRQYNEQFF. The CDR3 nucleotides are TGTGCCAGCAGTTTGTGGGCGGGACGCCAATACAATGAGCAGTTCTTC.

This clonotype occurred a few times. The chain links TRBV24-1 to TRBJ1-1; TRBD1 might be the D (5 bases). This CDR3 spans 13 amino acids. Germline V gene sequence: CDR1 KGHDR, CDR2 SFDVKD. Trimming pared 7 bases from V and 3 bases from J, leaving 11 bases between. The CDR3 nucleotides read TGTGCCACCAGGGACACCAGCTACACTGAAGCTTTCTTT. Translated: CATRDTSYTEAFF.

CDR3 in amino acids: CSASTGGSQETQYF. The DNA of the CDR3 is TGCAGTGCTAGCACCGGGGGCAGCCAAGAGACCCAGTACTTC. V is TRBV20-1 and J is TRBJ2-5; D may correspond to TRBD1 or TRBD2 (6 bases each). The CDR3 sequence is 14 residues long. Germline CDR1 is DFQATT and CDR2 is SNEGSKA (reference sequence). Trimming shortened V by 3 bases and J by 1 base, and 12 bases separated the two germline ends.

This clonotype was counted a few times. This rearrangement joins TRBV12-3 or TRBV12-4 to TRBJ1-5; no definite D call. This CDR3 region has 14 residues. V lost 2 bases to trimming and J lost 4 bases, with 9 bases between them. The CDR3 spells CASSLFSSNQPQHF. CDR3 bases: TGTGCCAGCAGTTTATTCAGTTCAAATCAGCCCCAGCATTTT.

Many counts were recorded for this clonotype. J is TRBJ2-7 and V is TRBV12-3 or TRBV12-4; 10 bases line up with TRBD2. The CDR3 consists of 15 residues. The trim removed 5 bases at V and 2 bases at J, leaving 6 bases unmatched. The CDR3 here is CASSHLAGGPYEQYF. The DNA for the CDR3 is TGTGCCAGCAGTCACTTAGCGGGAGGACCCTACGAGCAGTACTTC.

The chain is built from TRBV7-2 and TRBJ2-3; 10 bases line up with TRBD2. The CDR3 runs 15 residues. J gave up 5 bases and V 3 bases, and 5 bases lay outside the gene matches. Looked up from germline, CDR1 is SGHTA and CDR2 is FQGNSA. CDR3 sequence reads: CASSFFLAGVDTQYF. As DNA, the CDR3 is TGTGCCAGCAGCTTCTTCCTAGCGGGAGTAGATACGCAGTATTTT.

The V and J genes are TRBV24-1 and TRBJ2-3; 8 bases fit TRBD2. V dropped 0 bases and J dropped 5; count of bases not matched to a gene: 6. Germline V gene sequence: CDR1 KGHDR, CDR2 SFDVKD. The CDR3 contains 16 residues. CDR3 protein: CATSDLGAGAKDTQYF. The CDR3 bases are TGTGCCACCAGTGATTTGGGAGCGGGAGCTAAAGATACGCAGTATTTT.

CDR3 loop: CASSYGGLARDEQFF. Here the CDR3 DNA reads TGTGCCAGCAGTTACGGGGGACTAGCGCGGGATGAGCAGTTCTTC. The genes are TRBV6-2 or TRBV6-3 and TRBJ2-1; 10 nucleotides match TRBD2. V shed 2 bases, J shed 8 bases, and the junction held 6 bases outside the gene matches. Per the germline V gene, CDR1 is MNHEY and CDR2 is SVGEGT. The CDR3 length is 15 residues.

The chain combines TRBV6-5 with TRBJ1-1; weak D call: TRBD1 (5 bases). The CDR3 loop spans 15 amino acids. The germline V gene encodes CDR1 MNHEY and CDR2 SVGAGI. Between the trimmed V and J ends, which lost 1 base and 1 base, there was a span of 10 bases. The DNA of the CDR3 is TGTGCCAGCAGTTACTTCCCAGGGCCGAACACTGAAGCTTTCTTT. It specifies CASSYFPGPNTEAFF.

J is TRBJ1-5 and V is TRBV12-3 or TRBV12-4; perhaps TRBD1 as D (6 bases). CDR3 length: 14 amino acids. With 3 bases removed from V and 2 bases from J, the gap between germline ends came to 8 bases. The CDR3 DNA reads as TGTGCCAGCAGTTTTTCAGGGGGCAATCAGCCCCAGCATTTT. Translating gives CASSFSGGNQPQHF.

This clonotype was counted between two and nine times. The J gene is TRBJ2-3, the V gene TRBV7-2, with D unclear. This CDR3 has 12 amino acids. The ends were cut back, 4 bases at V and 6 bases at J, with 8 bases in the middle. Per the germline V gene, CDR1 is SGHTA and CDR2 is FQGNSA. As DNA, the CDR3 is TGTGCCAGCAGCTACCGCGTCGATACGCAGTATTTT. As protein: CASSYRVDTQYF.

The chain couples TRBV3-1 to TRBJ2-3; D perhaps matches TRBD2 (6 bases). The CDR3 spans 15 residues. The germline CDR1 and CDR2 sequences are LGHDT and YNNKEL (reference sequence). The V end lost 1 base, the J end lost 7 bases, and 15 bases lay between the germline ends. This chain's CDR3 is CASSQAGVLTNTQYF. The CDR3 DNA reads as TGTGCCAGCAGCCAAGCGGGGGTCTTAACGAATACGCAGTATTTT.